This T cell receptor beta chain came from a study of blood T cell repertoires in COVID-19. Study as a whole: From the United States, Italy and Spain came samples of acute and convalescent COVID-19. T cells, B-cell-depleted T cells, or PBMCs provided the cDNA or gDNA that served as material.

Per the original methods: Estimated nucleated cell counts came from reference gene primer amplification. Clones were read by immunoSEQ multiplex PCR, and TCRdb kept only the in-frame ones, dropping some. From that table come the V and J calls and clone size; the DNA was used to work out D and trimming. The sample records around 400,000 clones, roughly 90% being singletons. The CDR3 has 16 amino acids. The germline CDR1 and CDR2 sequences are SGDLS and YYNGEE. V shed 4 bases and J 4 bases; nucleotides not matched to a gene: 11. Sequenced: peripheral blood. The rearrangement joins TRBV9 to TRBJ1-2; 9 bases match TRBD1. The origin of this receptor is a man between 35 and 55 years old with acute or convalescent COVID-19. The CDR3 here is CASSLTRQGVFYGYTF. The CDR3 DNA reads as TGTGCCAGCAGCCTTACCAGACAGGGGGTTTTCTATGGCTACACCTTC.